This T cell receptor beta chain was captured by sequencing in a study of cytomegalovirus exposure and HLA in healthy donors. J gave up 3 bases and V 7 bases, and 6 bases lay outside the gene matches. From germline, CDR1 is MNHEY and CDR2 SMNVEV (reference sequence). CDR3 length: 14 residues. In the PCR, 60 Vbeta and 13 Jbeta primers were used. The data were produced by immunoSEQ multiplex PCR, yet TCRdb's version contains in-frame clones alone and is incomplete. Of 65,000 to 100,000 clones in the sample, roughly 80% were seen once. The sequenced material came from PBMCs. The TCR originated in a woman aged 40 to 50 in good health and CMV-seropositive. This chain joins TRBV27 and TRBJ2-5, with 9 bases that match TRBD2. DNA of the CDR3: TGTGCCAGCACCCCACTAGCGGGCAAAGAGACCCAGTACTTC. Translating gives CASTPLAGKETQYF.